This TCR beta chain was captured in a study of blood T cell repertoires in COVID-19 (dated by TCRdb to about 2020). The study in broad terms: Collaborator samples came from the United States, Italy and Spain and covered acute and convalescent phases of COVID-19. The material from the prospective study consisted of cDNA or gDNA derived from T cells, B-cell-depleted T cells, or PBMCs. Subjects who had been exposed to COVID-19, were actively infected with it, or had recovered from it provided the deeply sampled blood TCRbeta repertoires that made up the dataset. The repertoires were released in a freely available public database intended as a resource for research on the immune response to SARS-CoV-2. Samples came from the ongoing ImmuneRACE study (first 160 participants) plus 1,254 subjects from 6 global collaborators. Nearly every sample came with metadata listing a de-identified subject ID, COVID-19 status, age in years and sex. Where available, HLA class I and class II types were taken from metadata supplied by the sample provider and were not determined by assay-based typing.

Participants in the prospective study were enrolled through a virtual design, were aged roughly 18 to 100 years, and lived in fewer than 30 United States geographic areas. In the prospective study, participants were assigned to cohorts based on the clinical history participants reported in a screening survey and a study questionnaire. In the prospective study, mobile phlebotomists collected whole blood, serum and a nasopharyngeal or oropharyngeal swab from each participant. Prospective study participants could optionally give additional blood draws and questionnaires over an approximately two-month period. Prospective study blood samples were shipped either frozen or at room temperature before DNA extraction. TCRbeta CDR3 regions were amplified from genomic DNA using the immunoSEQ Assay, a bias-controlled multiplex PCR. In the source study's methods: The number of nucleated cells in each sample was estimated by amplification of reference gene primers within the assay. To quantify the absolute abundance of each unique TCRbeta CDR3 rearrangement, sequence reads were collapsed and filtered. Productive Simpson clonality was computed per sample as the square root of Simpson's diversity index over productive rearrangements. In its TCRdb copy, this immuneACCESS table keeps in-frame sequences only and misses some clones. Where compared with another copy, unresolved V genes explain less than half of these, and the others have no known cause. V and J calls and clone size are copied from that table; D and trimming were computed from the DNA. Present in this sample are under 350,000 clones, approximately 83% of which were seen just once. Around 4.4% of the sample belongs to the ten largest clones.

Note on this clone: Its antigen specificity is not known. Base qualities are not at hand, and no much larger clone is one base apart.

The paper as a whole reports these results and caveats: The quantity of clinical and demographic metadata differed by source and by participant and was supplied without curation.

Ends trimmed: V by 4 bases, J by 3 bases; bases unmatched to a gene: 4. CDR1 is given as SGHNT and CDR2 as YYREEE, both from the germline V gene (reference sequence). Spanning cysteine to phenylalanine, the CDR3 consists of 13 amino acids. Kept here is only the CDR3 DNA, which spans 39 bases and is read in frame from base 1. Sample: PBMCs or T cells enriched from blood (not recorded which). This TCR derives from a woman aged 40 to 50 with acute COVID-19. The chain is made from TRBV5-4 and TRBJ2-7; 7 junctional bases match TRBD1. The DNA sequence is TGTGCCAGCAGCCCCCGGGACAGCTACGAGCAGTACTTC. Its product reads: CASSPRDSYEQYF.